This passage covers 25 T cell receptor beta chains from one sample sequenced in a study of T cells in Graves' hyperthyroidism and ophthalmopathy. RNA transcripts were the template for amplifying TCR beta CDR3 regions. TCR CDR3 underwent first-round RT-PCR with the HTBI primer set. TCRdb reanalysed the multiplex PCR reads using MiXCR and keeps one entry per CDR3 protein. Among 200,000 to 250,000 distinct CDR3 sequences listed, around 17% were seen once. The sample was blood. These receptors originate from a woman in her late teens or twenties with Graves' ophthalmopathy.

The genes are TRBV29-1 and TRBJ2-5; 9 nucleotides align to TRBD2. The CDR3 totals 15 residues. The V segment lost 2 bases and the J segment 4 bases; nucleotides outside the gene matches: 8. Germline V gene sequence: CDR1 SQVTM, CDR2 ANQGSEA. CDR3 nucleotide sequence: TGCAGCGTTGAAAGGGTAGGGCGGGAGGGAGAGACCCAGTACTTC. It translates to CSVERVGREGETQYF.

The table lists this clonotype with many counts. J is TRBJ1-2 and V is TRBV13, with TRBD1 as a possible D gene (5 bases). Looked up from germline, CDR1 is PRHDT and CDR2 is FYEKMQ (reference sequence). V lost 0 bases to trimming and J lost 1 base, with 12 bases between them. The CDR3 runs 16 residues. CDR3 in DNA: TGTGCCAGCAGCTTAGGCCCGGGACGGTTTAACTATGGCTACACCTTC. Encoded protein: CASSLGPGRFNYGYTF.

This clonotype was found many times. V usage is TRBV5-1 and J usage is TRBJ2-3; D could derive from TRBD1 or TRBD2 (5 bases each). The V and J ends lost 0 bases and 2 bases respectively, with 10 bases between them. The CDR3 runs 15 residues. Germline-derived CDR1 and CDR2 are SGHRS and YFSETQ. The CDR3: CASSLERGTTDTQYF. The CDR3 DNA follows: TGCGCCAGCAGCTTGGAACGGGGCACCACAGATACGCAGTATTTT.

This clonotype was recorded a few times. A read error may be the cause here, since a much bigger clone is one base away. The chain carries TRBV11-2 and TRBJ2-1, with D unclear. The germline V gene has CDR1 SGHAT and CDR2 FQNNGV. This CDR3 comprises 13 residues. The CDR3 nucleotides are TGTGCCAGCAGCCGGGCCGGGTATAATGAGCAGCTCTTC. Translated, it gives CASSRAGYNEQLF.

This clonotype was seen at least ten times. V and J are TRBV27 and TRBJ2-7, with 7 bases identical to TRBD1. This CDR3 spans 17 amino acids. J was trimmed by 1 base and V by 5 bases; bases with no gene match: 14. CDR1 and CDR2 (germline): MNHEY, SMNVEV (reference sequence). CDR3 protein: CASSLLPADRTSYEQYF. DNA for the CDR3: TGTGCCAGCAGTCTCCTGCCGGCGGACAGGACATCCTACGAGCAGTACTTC.

This clonotype has ten or more counts. This chain links TRBV5-1 with TRBJ1-1; 7 bases fit TRBD1. CDR1 is SGHRS, CDR2 YFSETQ, per germline. V gave up 3 bases and J gave up 5 bases; unmatched junction bases: 4. This CDR3 comprises 13 residues. The CDR3 nucleotides are TGCGCCAGCAGCTATCAGGGGGGGACTGAAGCTTTCTTT. Translating it yields CASSYQGGTEAFF.

This clonotype was observed many times. It may be a read error: a sequence one base away is much more abundant. V gene TRBV7-8 combines with J gene TRBJ2-3; D gene uncertain. Trimming stripped 1 base from V and 1 base from J, with 6 bases between. The CDR3 runs to 14 residues. The V gene's germline CDR1 is SGHVS and CDR2 FQNEAQ. The CDR3 here is CASSLVIGTDTQYF. The CDR3, as DNA: TGTGCCAGCAGCTTAGTGATCGGCACAGATACGCAGTATTTT.

This clonotype was found many times. The chain couples TRBV20-1 to TRBJ2-7; D might be TRBD2 (5 bases). Germline lookup yields CDR1 DFQATT and CDR2 SNEGSKA (reference sequence). V gave up 2 bases and J gave up 5 bases, with 16 bases separating them. This CDR3 is built from 14 residues. The CDR3 nucleotides read TGCAGTGCTAGACCCAAAATGAGGGCCCACGAGCAGTACTTC. Amino acids: CSARPKMRAHEQYF.

DNA for the CDR3: TGCGCCAGCAGCCGTAGGACGGGGGATAGCAATCAGCCCCAGCATTTT. Residues: CASSRRTGDSNQPQHF. V usage is TRBV4-1 and J usage is TRBJ1-5; weak D call: TRBD1 (5 bases). Per the germline V gene, CDR1 is MGHRA and CDR2 is YSYEKL. V was clipped by 4 bases and J by 0 bases, with 13 bases between them. The CDR3 runs 16 residues.

At least ten counts were recorded for this clonotype. V is TRBV6-1 and J is TRBJ1-5; D unclear. Deletions cut 7 bases from V and 0 bases from J, with 7 bases between. The CDR3 length is 13 residues. In germline, CDR1 is MNHNS, CDR2 SASEGT. The CDR3 reads CASNPNSNQPQHF. DNA for the CDR3: TGTGCCAGCAACCCGAATAGCAATCAGCCCCAGCATTTT.

The gene calls are TRBV3-1 and TRBJ1-1; possible D gene TRBD1, 6 bases. The germline V gene has CDR1 LGHDT and CDR2 YNNKEL (reference sequence). The CDR3 has 14 amino acids. The V gene lost 4 bases and the J gene lost 7 bases, with 16 bases spanning the gap. DNA for the CDR3: TGTGCCAGCAGCCCCGGAAGGGGGGCCGGTGAAGCTTTCTTT. Protein sequence: CASSPGRGAGEAFF.

This clonotype appeared many times. This sequence joins TRBV29-1 and TRBJ1-1; perhaps TRBD1 as D (5 bases). The CDR3 has 16 amino acids. V was cut by 3 bases and J by 3 bases, with 20 bases left in between. Germline CDR1 is SQVTM and CDR2 is ANQGSEA. CDR3 DNA sequence: TGCAGCGTTGATGGAATTCAGGGCTACGGGGACACTGAAGCTTTCTTT. It codes for CSVDGIQGYGDTEAFF.

V is TRBV20-1 and J is TRBJ2-7, with D maybe TRBD2 (6 bases). The CDR3 extends over 11 amino acids. Germline V CDR1 and CDR2: DFQATT, SNEGSKA (reference sequence). The V end lost 6 bases, the J end lost 4 bases, and 10 bases lay between the germline ends. CDR3 in DNA: TGCAGTGCCCGGACTAATTACGAGCAGTACTTC. This sequence encodes CSARTNYEQYF.

This clonotype was observed at least ten times. This rearrangement joins TRBV5-1 to TRBJ2-7; the D call may be TRBD1 or TRBD2 (5 bases each). The CDR3 runs 14 residues. Trimming removed 4 bases from V and 1 base from J, with 12 bases in between. Germline CDR1 reads SGHRS; CDR2 reads YFSETQ. The CDR3 nucleotides are TGCGCCAGCAGCGGGACCGGGGCTTCCTACGAGCAGTACTTC. Translation gives CASSGTGASYEQYF. The full variable domain, with the rest looked up from reference TRBV5-1 and TRBJ2-7, is KAGVTQTPRYLIKTRGQQVTLSCSPISGHRSVSWYQQTPGQGLQFLFEYFSETQRNKGNFPGRFSGRQFSNSRSEMNVSTLELGDSALYLCASSGTGASYEQYFGPGTRLTVT.

This clonotype was observed at least ten times. The chain employs TRBV6-1 and TRBJ2-7; D may match TRBD1 or TRBD2 (5 bases each). V lost 0 bases to trimming and J lost 11 bases, with 11 bases between them. This CDR3 has 12 residues. Per the germline V gene, CDR1 is MNHNS and CDR2 is SASEGT. The CDR3: CASSEAGPGEYF. The CDR3 bases are TGTGCCAGCAGTGAAGCGGGACCCGGAGAGTACTTC.

In its sample, this clonotype was seen many times. Written as DNA, the CDR3 is TGTGCCAGCAGTTTATCGACTAGTAGCACAGATACGCAGTATTTT. Protein sequence: CASSLSTSSTDTQYF. The chain uses TRBV27 and TRBJ2-3; possibly TRBD2 for D (6 bases). CDR3 size: 15 residues. Germline loops: CDR1 MNHEY, CDR2 SMNVEV (reference sequence). Trimming took 0 bases from V and 0 from J, leaving 7 bases between them.

Concerning this clonotype itself: This could be a read error, since a much larger clone is one nucleotide away. The chain recombines TRBV10-3 with TRBJ2-2; 9 nucleotides match TRBD1. V lost 6 bases to trimming and J lost 6 bases; unmatched junction nucleotides: 5. The germline V gene encodes CDR1 ENHRY and CDR2 SYGVKD. The CDR3 is 14 amino acids. The CDR3 nucleotides are TGTGCCATCAGCAGGACAGGGGCCGCCGGGGAGCTGTTTTTT. The encoded protein is CAISRTGAAGELFF.

The CDR3, as DNA: TGTGCCAGCAGTTACTCGATCCGACCGGTCCCTATGCGGGAAAACACTGAAGCTTTCTTT. It yields the protein CASSYSIRPVPMRENTEAFF. V usage is TRBV6-6 and J usage is TRBJ1-1; unclear D gene. V was pared by 0 bases and J by 2 bases, with 25 bases between. There are 20 residues in the CDR3. The germline CDR1 and CDR2 sequences are MNHNY and SVGAGI (reference sequence).

At least ten counts were recorded for this clonotype. CDR3 protein: CASIRQGPYNEQFF. The CDR3 DNA is TGTGCCAGCATCCGACAGGGGCCCTACAATGAGCAGTTCTTC. The chain recombines TRBV27 with TRBJ2-1; 8 nucleotides line up with TRBD1. Germline V gene lookup returns CDR1 MNHEY and CDR2 SMNVEV (reference sequence). V lost 7 bases, J lost 2 bases, and 4 bases stayed unmatched. CDR3 size: 14 residues.

This clonotype was counted ten times or more. This chain uses TRBV7-9 with TRBJ1-4; D unresolved. The CDR3 has 14 amino acids. Trimming pared 5 bases from V and 5 bases from J, leaving 12 bases between. CDR1 SEHNR and CDR2 FQNEAQ come from the germline V gene (reference sequence). The CDR3 bases are TGTGCCAGCAGCCTTGGACGGCAAAATGAAAAACTGTTTTTT. This sequence encodes CASSLGRQNEKLFF.

This clonotype was recorded many times. The rearrangement joins TRBV7-9 to TRBJ1-4, with TRBD1 as a possible D gene (5 bases). V was cut by 8 bases and J by 4 bases, with 11 bases left in between. The germline V gene encodes CDR1 SEHNR and CDR2 FQNEAQ (reference sequence). The CDR3 extends over 13 amino acids. The CDR3 coding sequence is TGTGCCAGCCAAGGACAACTTAATGAAAAACTGTTTTTT. Its protein is CASQGQLNEKLFF.

In the case of this clonotype: A single base separates this from a much larger clone, so it may be a read error. The V and J genes are TRBV20-1 and TRBJ1-2; 7 bases fit TRBD1. The germline V gene encodes CDR1 DFQATT and CDR2 SNEGSKA (reference sequence). The V gene end was trimmed by 3 bases and the J gene end by 2 bases; junction bases not matched to a gene: 6. This CDR3 contains 14 residues. The CDR3, as DNA: TGCAGTGCTAGGGGGGACAGAGCCAACTATGGCTACACCTTC. This sequence encodes CSARGDRANYGYTF.

At least ten counts were recorded for this clonotype. The chain recombines TRBV28 with TRBJ2-7; D unresolved. Germline lookup yields CDR1 MDHEN and CDR2 SYDVKM. There are 13 residues in the CDR3. Trimming left V 6 bases short and J 3 bases short, with 12 bases between. The CDR3 DNA reads TGTGCCAGCAGCCCGACCTGGGACTACGAGCAGTACTTC. It encodes CASSPTWDYEQYF.

This clonotype has just a few counts. This CDR3 fails to terminate in the conserved phenylalanine or tryptophan, so it likely reflects a read error. The V call is TRBV27, the J call TRBJ1-1; D is uncertain. Germline loops: CDR1 MNHEY, CDR2 SMNVEV (reference sequence). Trimming left V 5 bases short and J 4 bases short, with 11 bases between. The CDR3 consists of 13 residues. The CDR3 DNA sequence: TGTGCCAGCAGTACCAGGACGGCCACTGAAGCTTTCCTT. Protein sequence: CASSTRTATEAFL.

Ten or more counts support this clonotype. This chain uses TRBV29-1 with TRBJ1-3; D not certain. The CDR3 extends over 16 amino acids. Trimming removed 0 bases at V and 2 bases at J, with 14 bases between. The germline V gene has CDR1 SQVTM and CDR2 ANQGSEA. CDR3 coding DNA: TGCAGCGTTGAAGATATAAGGGTTTGGACTGGAAACACCATATATTTT. Translation: CSVEDIRVWTGNTIYF.